One sample yielded the 8 T cell receptor beta chains listed below, sequenced in a study of T cells after yellow fever vaccination. TCRdb used MiXCR to reprocess the 5' RACE reads, holding one entry per CDR3 protein. The table shows a few hundred thousand distinct CDR3 sequences, with 4% occurring only once. The sample consisted of PBMCs, taken 5 days after the yellow fever booster vaccination. Every receptor here comes from a man aged 18 to 29 who received the YFV17D yellow fever vaccine.

This clonotype has a count of ten or more. The chain links TRBV5-1 to TRBJ2-4, with TRBD1 matching over 9 bases. CDR1 SGHRS and CDR2 YFSETQ come from the germline V gene. This CDR3 comprises 16 residues. Trimming cost V 3 bases and J 4 bases; bases outside gene matches: 8. CDR3 sequence reads: CASSSTPGTGKNIQYF. The DNA of the CDR3 is TGCGCCAGCAGCTCAACCCCCGGGACAGGGAAAAACATTCAGTACTTC.

The chain employs TRBV20-1 and TRBJ1-1; D ambiguous. The length of the CDR3 is 13 residues. In germline, CDR1 is DFQATT, CDR2 SNEGSKA (reference sequence). Trimming removed 5 bases at V and 2 bases at J, with 12 bases between. The CDR3 DNA follows: TGCAGTGCTTTGAACACGAGAAACACTGAAGCTTTCTTT. This codes for CSALNTRNTEAFF.

This clonotype came up a few times. J is TRBJ2-7 and V is TRBV20-1; 10 nucleotides line up with TRBD2. Germline loops: CDR1 DFQATT, CDR2 SNEGSKA (reference sequence). The CDR3 is made up of 16 amino acids. Germline trimming cut 3 bases from V and 3 bases from J; bases unmatched to any gene: 11. DNA for the CDR3: TGCAGTGCTAGCACCGGGAGCGGGGGGGAGATCTACGAGCAGTACTTC. Residues: CSASTGSGGEIYEQYF.

This clonotype showed up many times. DNA of the CDR3: TGCGCCAGCAGCTGGGACACAACCACGGGCGAGCAGTACTTC. Its translation is CASSWDTTTGEQYF. The chain is built from TRBV5-1 and TRBJ2-7; tentatively, D is TRBD1 (6 bases). This CDR3 has 14 amino acids. Germline CDR1 reads SGHRS; CDR2 reads YFSETQ. Trimming shortened V by 3 bases and J by 6 bases, and 16 bases separated the two germline ends.

Many counts were recorded for this clonotype. The chain uses TRBV3-2 and TRBJ1-2. TRBV3-2 is a pseudogene segment. The CDR3 has 16 residues. In nucleotides, the CDR3 is TGTGCCAGCAGCCAAGAAGGCCCGCGGGAGCCCGGAGGCTACACCTTC. It specifies CASSQEGPREPGGYTF.

In this sample, this clonotype turned up many times. The rearrangement uses TRBV10-3 and TRBJ2-7; D remains unclear. V was trimmed by 0 bases and J by 2 bases, leaving 11 bases between them. This CDR3 region has 15 residues. Germline values: CDR1 ENHRY, CDR2 SYGVKD. DNA of the CDR3: TGTGCCATCAGTGAGTCGAGAACAACCCCCTACGAGCAGTACTTC. It encodes CAISESRTTPYEQYF.

The chain is built from TRBV5-1 and TRBJ2-5; D unresolved. Per the germline V gene, CDR1 is SGHRS and CDR2 is YFSETQ. The CDR3 runs 12 residues. V was cut by 7 bases and J by 4 bases, with 11 bases left in between. The CDR3 loop reads CASSVMLETQYF. The CDR3 nucleotides are TGCGCCAGCTCTGTAATGTTAGAGACCCAGTACTTC.

This clonotype was counted a few times. The chain joins TRBV28 to TRBJ2-3; possibly TRBD2 for D (6 bases). Per germline, CDR1 MDHEN and CDR2 SYDVKM. V was clipped by 8 bases and J by 4 bases, with 13 bases between them. The CDR3 totals 13 residues. The CDR3 spells CASQGGAADTQYF. Here the CDR3 DNA reads TGTGCCAGCCAAGGAGGGGCTGCAGATACGCAGTATTTT.